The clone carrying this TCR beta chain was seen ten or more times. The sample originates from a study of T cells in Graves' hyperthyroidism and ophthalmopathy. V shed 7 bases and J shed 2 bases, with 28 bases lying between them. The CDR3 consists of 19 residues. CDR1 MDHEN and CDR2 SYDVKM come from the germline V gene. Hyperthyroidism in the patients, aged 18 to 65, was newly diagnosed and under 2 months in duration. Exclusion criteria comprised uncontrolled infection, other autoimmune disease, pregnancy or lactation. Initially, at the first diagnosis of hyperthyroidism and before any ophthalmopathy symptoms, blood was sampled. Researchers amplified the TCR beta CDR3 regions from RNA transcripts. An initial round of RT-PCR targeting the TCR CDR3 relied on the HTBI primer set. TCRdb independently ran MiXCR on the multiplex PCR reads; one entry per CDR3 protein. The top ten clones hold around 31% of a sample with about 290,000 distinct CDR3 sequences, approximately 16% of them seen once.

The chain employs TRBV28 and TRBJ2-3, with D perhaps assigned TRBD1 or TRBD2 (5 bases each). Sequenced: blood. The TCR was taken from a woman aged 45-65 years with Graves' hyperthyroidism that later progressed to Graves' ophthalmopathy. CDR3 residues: CASTTIASFGARSTDTQYF. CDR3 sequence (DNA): TGTGCCAGCACTACAATCGCGTCGTTCGGGGCGAGGTCCACAGATACGCAGTATTTT. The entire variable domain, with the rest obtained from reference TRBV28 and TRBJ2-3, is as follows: DVKVTQSSRYLVKRTGEKVFLECVQDMDHENMFWYRQDPGLGLRLIYFSYDVKMKEKGDIPEGYSVSREKKERFSLILESASTNQTSMYLCASTTIASFGARSTDTQYFGPGTRLTVL.